These T cell receptor beta chains were read from a single sample in a study of T cells expressing NK-cell markers. TCRdb reanalyzed the 5' RACE reads, giving one entry per CDR3 protein sequence and no DNA. This sample's table has 440,000 or so distinct CDR3 sequences. Sequencing was carried out using blood T cells: a sorted CD56 or NKG2C T cell subset, CD4+ or CD8+ T cells, or bulk PBMC T cells (not recorded which). These receptor sequences come from a woman between 18 and 70 years old in good health. Both conserved end residues are part of each CDR3.

cdr3_aa,v_call,j_call
CASSLEGPGAANEKLFF,TRBV11-2,TRBJ1-4
CSARGGARTGELFF,TRBV20-1,TRBJ2-2
CSASREDLDEQFF,TRBV20-1,TRBJ2-1
CASSQGEGDYLTDTQYF,TRBV4-2,TRBJ2-3
CATSGVGSNYGYTF,TRBV24-1,TRBJ1-2
CSVRGTSGGEQFF,TRBV29-1,TRBJ2-1
CASARQLQETQYF,TRBV19,TRBJ2-5
CASSLAGGVGEAFF,TRBV7-9,TRBJ1-1
CAISDRFQGADEQYF,TRBV10-3,TRBJ2-7
CATSDWTGHIEGELFF,TRBV24-1,TRBJ2-2
CASSATGGMGNQPQHF,TRBV5-5,TRBJ1-5
CASSPGVDEAFF,TRBV18,TRBJ1-1
CASSLDGPSGNTIYF,TRBV5-1,TRBJ1-3
CASSFRRSAEGPDTQYF,TRBV11-2,TRBJ2-3
CSVQEVTGELFF,TRBV29-1,TRBJ2-2
CASSQVVIGETNEKLFF,TRBV4-3,TRBJ1-4
CASSPSQVGAQYF,TRBV7-3,TRBJ2-5
CASRHIRGTGYTTEAFF,TRBV12-3/TRBV12-4,TRBJ1-1
CSAARGATGELFF,TRBV20-1,TRBJ2-2
CASRDGGDTGELFF,TRBV19,TRBJ2-2
CASSPQGSSGHYNEQFF,TRBV3-1,TRBJ2-1
CASSAVGAGVYEQYF,TRBV19,TRBJ2-7
CSATPGQKNNEQFF,TRBV20-1,TRBJ2-1
CASRRGPHNEQFF,TRBV5-1,TRBJ2-1
CASSSTTGSNQPQHF,TRBV5-1,TRBJ1-5
CASSPGLLGLETQYF,TRBV4-1,TRBJ2-3
CSARVGGASYEQYF,TRBV20-1,TRBJ2-7
CASSWEGETQYF,TRBV7-6,TRBJ2-5
CSANPVAGGPYEQYF,TRBV20-1,TRBJ2-7
CASSLLAGATDTQYF,TRBV7-9,TRBJ2-3
CASSVASGLGVTDTQYF,TRBV9,TRBJ2-3
CSARDPLREGGDTQYF,TRBV20-1,TRBJ2-3
CASSHRGLADEQFF,TRBV3-1,TRBJ2-1
CAISEPYRLSTDTQYF,TRBV10-3,TRBJ2-3
CASSLAREAGELFF,TRBV7-8,TRBJ2-2
CASSQALGGEQFF,TRBV14,TRBJ2-1
CASSQDVVREHNYGYTF,TRBV3-1,TRBJ1-2
CASSDSGYEQYF,TRBV6-1,TRBJ2-7
CASSFSATNEKLFF,TRBV4-1,TRBJ1-4
CSVGRQGATYEQYF,TRBV29-1,TRBJ2-7